This passage covers 28 T cell receptor beta chains from one sample sequenced in a study of T cell repertoires in cytomegalovirus infection. TCRdb re-called the reads through MiXCR, storing one row per CDR3 protein. The sample carries 300,000 to 450,000 distinct CDR3 sequences, around a sixth recorded once. Sequencing used PBMCs. The receptors come from a human donor in good health (CMV status not recorded). Some clones in this sample may be carry-over from other donors' samples.

The chain employs TRBV15 and TRBJ1-3; D possibly corresponds to TRBD1 (5 bases). This CDR3 contains 14 residues. V was shortened by 2 bases and J by 7 bases, with 12 bases between the two germline ends. Germline CDR1 and CDR2: LNHNV and YYDKDF (reference sequence). In nucleotides, the CDR3 is TGTGCCACCAGCAGACCGGGGGAGGGGAACACCATATATTTT. Its protein product is CATSRPGEGNTIYF.

The chain couples TRBV6-1 to TRBJ2-7; D is possibly TRBD1 (5 bases). Germline V gene sequence: CDR1 MNHNS, CDR2 SASEGT. The CDR3 has 13 amino acids. V lost 5 bases and J lost 1, with 9 bases in between. Here the CDR3 DNA reads TGTGCCAGCAGTCCTGGGGCTTCCTACGAGCAGTACTTC. Protein: CASSPGASYEQYF.

This clonotype appeared many times. The rearrangement links TRBV7-8 to TRBJ2-7; 8 nucleotides match TRBD2. The junction had 6 bases not matched to a gene; V was cut back by 2 bases and J by 6 bases. Germline-derived CDR1 and CDR2 are SGHVS and FQNEAQ. The CDR3 is 14 residues long. CDR3 sequence reads: CASSLWGLGAEQYF. The DNA of the CDR3 is TGTGCCAGCAGCTTATGGGGACTAGGGGCCGAGCAGTACTTC.

There are a few counts of this clonotype. The genes are TRBV10-3 and TRBJ2-3; 9 bases fit TRBD2. The CDR3 is 13 amino acids. The germline gives CDR1 ENHRY, CDR2 SYGVKD. V dropped 8 bases and J dropped 4; count of bases not matched to a gene: 4. The DNA for the CDR3 is TGTGCCATCCGGCGGGGGGGCGCAGATACGCAGTATTTT. As protein: CAIRRGGADTQYF.

This clonotype was seen a few times. The V and J genes are TRBV27 and TRBJ2-5, with TRBD2 matching 10 bases. CDR3 length equals 18 residues. Unmatched junction bases numbered 13, after V lost 2 bases and J lost 4 bases. Germline V gives CDR1 MNHEY, CDR2 SMNVEV (reference sequence). The CDR3 DNA is TGTGCCAGCAGTTTACCACCCCCGAAAAGCGGGAGGGGAGAGACCCAGTACTTC. Protein sequence: CASSLPPPKSGRGETQYF.

This clonotype was found a few times. The chain uses TRBV7-9 and TRBJ2-1, with 11 nucleotides matching TRBD2. V was pared by 0 bases and J by 7 bases, with 2 bases of the junction left unmatched. This CDR3 comprises 15 residues. Germline CDR1 is SEHNR and CDR2 is FQNEAQ (reference sequence). CDR3 protein: CASSLAGLAGNEQFF. The CDR3 DNA reads as TGTGCCAGCAGCTTAGCCGGACTAGCGGGTAATGAGCAGTTCTTC.

There are a few counts of this clonotype. The chain is built from TRBV7-2 and TRBJ2-1; D gene ambiguous. Germline lookup yields CDR1 SGHTA and CDR2 FQGNSA. The CDR3 totals 15 residues. V dropped 5 bases and J dropped 0 bases, with 11 bases sitting between them. CDR3 bases: TGTGCCAGCAGCCTGAGGATAGACTCCTACAATGAGCAGTTCTTC. This gives the protein CASSLRIDSYNEQFF.

The chain couples TRBV4-2 to TRBJ1-2; possible D gene TRBD1, 5 bases. V lost 1 base and J lost 3, with 12 bases in between. Germline loops: CDR1 LGHNA, CDR2 YNFKEQ. The CDR3 totals 15 residues. The CDR3 nucleotides read TGTGCCAGCAGCCAAGTGGGGCATGCGGACTATGGCTACACCTTC. It yields the protein CASSQVGHADYGYTF.

In its sample, this clonotype was seen a few times. The V and J genes are TRBV5-1 and TRBJ1-1; possibly TRBD1 for D (6 bases). V was cut by 3 bases and J by 5 bases, with 20 bases left in between. The CDR3 spans 16 residues. Germline V gene sequence: CDR1 SGHRS, CDR2 YFSETQ. This CDR3 is CASSSANGLTGTEAFF. CDR3 sequence (DNA): TGCGCCAGCAGCTCCGCCAACGGGCTCACAGGGACTGAAGCTTTCTTT.

In this sample, this clonotype turned up many times. V usage is TRBV7-9 and J usage is TRBJ1-3; D uncertain. Germline CDR1 is SEHNR and CDR2 is FQNEAQ (reference sequence). CDR3 length: 19 residues. V lost 4 bases and J 2 bases, leaving 24 bases between the germline ends. CDR3 region: CASSSLPRGPEVPGNTIYF. CDR3 nucleotide sequence: TGTGCCAGCAGCTCACTCCCCCGGGGTCCGGAGGTGCCTGGAAACACCATATATTTT.

This clonotype was seen only a few times. The chain recombines TRBV12-3 or TRBV12-4 with TRBJ2-5; 10 nucleotides align to TRBD2. CDR3 size: 16 residues. J gave up 5 bases and V 2 bases, and 8 bases lay outside the gene matches. The CDR3 sequence is CASSLSSTSGDETQYF. DNA of the CDR3: TGTGCCAGCAGTTTATCCTCAACTAGCGGGGATGAGACCCAGTACTTC.

The gene calls are TRBV28 and TRBJ2-1, with 11 bases fitting TRBD2. The CDR3 has 17 amino acids. The trim removed 5 bases at V and 4 bases at J, leaving 10 bases unmatched. Germline loops: CDR1 MDHEN, CDR2 SYDVKM. CDR3 bases: TGTGCCAGCAGTGTCCCGTCCGGGACTAGCGGATACAATGAGCAGTTCTTC. Residues: CASSVPSGTSGYNEQFF.

This clonotype was seen a handful of times. The chain uses TRBV2 and TRBJ1-1; the D gene is possibly TRBD1 (6 bases). The V gene's germline CDR1 is SNHLY and CDR2 FYNNEI. This CDR3 region has 13 residues. Trimming left V 5 bases short and J 3 bases short, with 10 bases between. The CDR3 here is CASSQGWDTEAFF. CDR3 nucleotides: TGTGCCAGCAGTCAGGGGTGGGACACTGAAGCTTTCTTT.

This clonotype was picked up a small number of times. The chain couples TRBV2 to TRBJ1-3; 7 nucleotides agree with TRBD1. The ends lost 4 bases at V and 4 bases at J; junction bases unmatched: 7. Germline assignment: CDR1 SNHLY and CDR2 FYNNEI. This CDR3 region has 15 residues. The CDR3 loop reads CASSGQGEYGNTIYF. The CDR3 region has the DNA TGTGCCAGCAGTGGGCAGGGGGAGTACGGAAACACCATATATTTT.

This clonotype was picked up many times. The chain has TRBV7-2 and TRBJ2-1; 7 nucleotides line up with TRBD2. The ends lost 3 bases at V and 10 bases at J; junction bases unmatched: 0. Germline V gene lookup returns CDR1 SGHTA and CDR2 FQGNSA. The CDR3 sequence is 11 residues long. Here the CDR3 reads CASSFGGEQFF. In DNA form, the CDR3 reads TGTGCCAGCAGCTTCGGGGGGGAGCAGTTCTTC.

This clonotype was picked up many times. V and J are TRBV7-8 and TRBJ2-7, with 7 positions matching TRBD2. After removal of 5 bases from V and 2 bases from J, the junction contained 6 bases not matched to a gene. This CDR3 is built from 14 residues. Germline V lookup: CDR1 SGHVS, CDR2 FQNEAQ. In DNA form, the CDR3 reads TGTGCCAGCAGCCTAGAACGGGGGGCCTACGAGCAGTACTTC. Amino acid sequence: CASSLERGAYEQYF.

The CDR3 DNA reads as TGTGCCAGCAGCTTAAGCGCTGCGGGAACCAACTATGGCTACACCTTC. This encodes CASSLSAAGTNYGYTF. The chain joins TRBV7-6 to TRBJ1-2, with D unclear. Germline lookup yields CDR1 SGHVS and CDR2 FNYEAQ. Deletions cut 2 bases from V and 2 bases from J, with 15 bases between. The CDR3 length is 16 residues.

For this clonotype: Just one base apart from a much larger clone, this may be a read error. The chain is built from TRBV6-2 or TRBV6-3 and TRBJ2-2; 9 bases align to TRBD2. The CDR3 runs 20 residues. From germline, CDR1 is MNHEY and CDR2 SVGEGT. This chain's CDR3 is CASGYVVAGAMNFNTGELFF. In DNA, the CDR3 is TGTGCCAGCGGTTACGTTGTAGCGGGGGCCATGAATTTTAACACCGGGGAGCTGTTTTTT.

This clonotype was seen at least ten times. The chain couples TRBV7-2 to TRBJ1-6; TRBD1 might be the D (5 bases). Trimming stripped 1 base from V and 14 bases from J, with 12 bases between. Germline V gene data show CDR1 as SGHTA and CDR2 as FQGNSA. The CDR3 runs 13 residues. In DNA, the CDR3 is TGTGCCAGCAGCTTAGAACGGGGGATGGCCCTCCACTTT. It translates to CASSLERGMALHF.

This clonotype was detected many times. This chain uses TRBV7-2 with TRBJ2-7; D is ambiguous. CDR1 and CDR2 (germline): SGHTA, FQGNSA. V was cut by 4 bases and J by 5 bases, with 9 bases left in between. The CDR3 has 12 residues. The CDR3 region is CASSSVGNEQYF. DNA of the CDR3: TGTGCCAGCAGCTCAGTCGGTAACGAGCAGTACTTC.

In this sample, this clonotype turned up a few times. This chain's CDR3 is CASKEPGTGIYEQYF. The CDR3 region has the DNA TGTGCCAGCAAGGAACCGGGGACAGGGATCTACGAGCAGTACTTC. The V and J genes are TRBV11-2 and TRBJ2-7; 9 nucleotides align to TRBD1. Germline assignment: CDR1 SGHAT and CDR2 FQNNGV. The CDR3 length is 15 residues. Trimming at V came to 7 bases and at J to 3 bases, leaving 10 bases not matched to a gene.

This clonotype was recorded many times. The chain links TRBV6-1 to TRBJ1-2; 8 nucleotides agree with TRBD1. The ends lost 7 bases at V and 4 bases at J; junction bases unmatched: 8. This CDR3 contains 14 residues. Germline V gives CDR1 MNHNS, CDR2 SASEGT. Here the CDR3 reads CASTGQGGAYGYTF. The CDR3 DNA sequence: TGTGCCAGCACAGGACAGGGAGGTGCCTATGGCTACACCTTC.

This clonotype was recorded at least ten times. The V call is TRBV20-1, the J call TRBJ1-1; the D gene is possibly TRBD1 (5 bases). CDR3 length equals 14 residues. Trimming removed 0 bases from V and 10 bases from J, with 18 bases in between. CDR1 is DFQATT, CDR2 SNEGSKA, per germline (reference sequence). CDR3 coding DNA: TGCAGTGCTAGAGAACCCGGGACCCAGGAAGGAGCTTTCTTT. Amino acids: CSAREPGTQEGAFF.

This clonotype was detected a few times. The gene calls are TRBV27 and TRBJ2-1, with 7 positions matching TRBD2. CDR1 is MNHEY and CDR2 is SMNVEV in the germline V gene (reference sequence). CDR3 length equals 16 residues. V trimming: 7 bases; J trimming: 4 bases; junction bases outside the gene matches: 13. CDR3 sequence (DNA): TGTGCCAGCACGACGGAATGGGGGAGGGGATACAATGAGCAGTTCTTC. Protein sequence: CASTTEWGRGYNEQFF.

The chain carries TRBV7-8 and TRBJ2-3; 7 nucleotides match TRBD1. V trimming: 1 base; J trimming: 1 base; junction bases outside the gene matches: 5. The CDR3 totals 16 residues. Germline V gene sequence: CDR1 SGHVS, CDR2 FQNEAQ. CDR3 in DNA: TGTGCCAGCAGCTTAGGAGGGGGCGCGGGCACAGATACGCAGTATTTT. Its protein is CASSLGGGAGTDTQYF.

This clonotype was detected a few times. The V gene is TRBV7-9, the J gene TRBJ2-5; 9 positions match TRBD2. J gave up 5 bases and V 4 bases, and 8 bases lay outside the gene matches. The germline CDR1 and CDR2 sequences are SEHNR and FQNEAQ (reference sequence). The CDR3 loop spans 15 amino acids. The DNA for the CDR3 is TGTGCCAGCAGCTCACAAGCGGGGGGTGCGGAGACCCAGTACTTC. It is translated as CASSSQAGGAETQYF.

This chain connects TRBV12-3 or TRBV12-4 to TRBJ1-4; possible D gene TRBD1, 5 bases. The germline V and J ends were trimmed by 2 bases and 12 bases, with 7 bases remaining between them. The CDR3 is 11 residues long. The CDR3 DNA reads TGTGCCAGCAGTTTATTGGGGCAACTGTTTTTT. Translation: CASSLLGQLFF.

The V and J genes are TRBV2 and TRBJ2-7; D gene ambiguous. Germline V lookup: CDR1 SNHLY, CDR2 FYNNEI. The germline V and J ends were trimmed by 5 bases and 4 bases, with 12 bases remaining between them. The CDR3 length is 13 residues. CDR3 in DNA: TGTGCCAGCAGTAGGGTCGGAACTTACGAGCAGTACTTC. This encodes CASSRVGTYEQYF.